Listed here are 5 T cell receptor beta chains from one sample, sequenced in a study of T-cell memory formation after mild COVID-19. MiXCR, applied by TCRdb to the 5' RACE reads, yields one record per CDR3 protein. Of about 560,000 distinct CDR3 sequences listed, 15% to 20% are singletons. Sequenced: PBMCs or a T cell subset sorted from them (not recorded which). The receptors here all came from an adult woman who had mild COVID-19 (a few samples of this study predate the infection). Cell type and time point are not known.

The chain carries TRBV12-3 or TRBV12-4 and TRBJ2-7, with 9 bases matching TRBD2. This CDR3 has 14 residues. The junction had 1 base not matched to a gene; V was cut back by 4 bases and J by 0 bases. CDR3 residues: CASSSSGNSYEQYF. The CDR3, as DNA: TGTGCCAGCAGTTCTAGCGGGAACTCCTACGAGCAGTACTTC.

Ten or more counts support this clonotype. The chain links TRBV9 to TRBJ2-5, with 10 bases that match TRBD2. The CDR3 extends over 16 amino acids. V was clipped by 0 bases and J by 0 bases; unmatched bases: 2. Germline CDR1 SGDLS, CDR2 YYNGEE. CDR3: CASSVALAGDQETQYF. In DNA, the CDR3 is TGTGCCAGCAGCGTAGCTCTAGCGGGGGACCAAGAGACCCAGTACTTC.

This clonotype has a handful of counts. The rearrangement joins TRBV29-1 to TRBJ2-3; 8 nucleotides line up with TRBD2. The V gene end was trimmed by 3 bases and the J gene end by 5 bases; junction bases not matched to a gene: 1. The CDR3 runs to 12 residues. Germline CDR1 is SQVTM and CDR2 is ANQGSEA. CDR3 region: CSVEAGGDTQYF. The CDR3 DNA follows: TGCAGCGTTGAGGCGGGGGGAGATACGCAGTATTTT.

The J gene is TRBJ1-2, the V gene TRBV3-1; TRBD1 might be the D (5 bases). Germline V lookup: CDR1 LGHDT, CDR2 YNNKEL (reference sequence). The V and J ends lost 2 bases and 5 bases respectively, with 12 bases between them. The CDR3 has 14 amino acids. The CDR3 reads CASSQRGPDYGYTF. The DNA of the CDR3 is TGTGCCAGCAGCCAAAGGGGCCCTGATTATGGCTACACCTTC. The variable domain in full, with the rest retrieved from reference TRBV3-1 and TRBJ1-2, is DTAVSQTPKYLVTQMGNDKSIKCEQNLGHDTMYWYKQDSKKFLKIMFSYNNKELIINETVPNRFSPKSPDKAHLNLHINSLELGDSAVYFCASSQRGPDYGYTFGSGTRLTVV.

This clonotype was recorded a few times. The chain joins TRBV18 to TRBJ2-6; 10 bases match TRBD1. The CDR3 totals 17 residues. The ends lost 5 bases at V and 4 bases at J; junction bases unmatched: 8. The germline CDR1 and CDR2 sequences are KGHSH and LQKENI. The CDR3 spells CASSVPGQGIGANVLTF. The DNA for the CDR3 is TGTGCCAGCTCAGTCCCGGGACAGGGGATCGGGGCCAACGTCCTGACTTTC. The full variable domain, completed using reference TRBV18 and TRBJ2-6, is NAGVMQNPRHLVRRRGQEARLRCSPMKGHSHVYWYRQLPEEGLKFMVYLQKENIIDESGMPKERFSAEFPKEGPSILRIQQVVRGDSAAYFCASSVPGQGIGANVLTFGAGSRLTVL.